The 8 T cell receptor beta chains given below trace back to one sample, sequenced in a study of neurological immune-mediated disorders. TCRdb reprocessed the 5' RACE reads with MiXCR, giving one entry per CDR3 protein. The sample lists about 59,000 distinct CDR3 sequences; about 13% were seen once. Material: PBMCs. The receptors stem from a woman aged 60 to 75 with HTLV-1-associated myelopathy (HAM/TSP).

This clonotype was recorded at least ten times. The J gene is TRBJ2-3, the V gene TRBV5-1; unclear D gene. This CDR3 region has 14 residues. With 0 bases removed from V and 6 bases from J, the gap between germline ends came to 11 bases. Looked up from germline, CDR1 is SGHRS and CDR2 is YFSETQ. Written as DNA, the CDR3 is TGCGCCAGCAGCTTGGAAAGTTTGACCGATACGCAGTATTTT. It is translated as CASSLESLTDTQYF.

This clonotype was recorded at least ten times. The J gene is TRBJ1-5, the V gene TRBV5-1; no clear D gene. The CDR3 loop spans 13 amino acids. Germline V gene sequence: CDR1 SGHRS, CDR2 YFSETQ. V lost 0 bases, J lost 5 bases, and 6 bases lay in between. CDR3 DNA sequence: TGCGCCAGCAGCTTGGGCGGTTATCAGCCCCAGCATTTT. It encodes CASSLGGYQPQHF.

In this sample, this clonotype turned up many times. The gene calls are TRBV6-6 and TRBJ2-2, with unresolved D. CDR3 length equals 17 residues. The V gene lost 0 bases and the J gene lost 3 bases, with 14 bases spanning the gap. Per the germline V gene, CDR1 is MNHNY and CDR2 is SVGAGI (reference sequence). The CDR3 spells CASSYSSKESDTGELFF. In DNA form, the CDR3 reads TGTGCCAGCAGTTACTCGTCAAAGGAATCCGACACCGGGGAGCTGTTTTTT.

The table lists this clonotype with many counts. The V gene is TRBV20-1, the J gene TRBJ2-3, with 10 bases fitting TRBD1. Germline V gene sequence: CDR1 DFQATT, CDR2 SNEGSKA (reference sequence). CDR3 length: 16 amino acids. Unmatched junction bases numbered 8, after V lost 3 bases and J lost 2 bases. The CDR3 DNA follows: TGCAGTGCTAGTCCTGGGACAGGGGTTTCCACAGATACGCAGTATTTT. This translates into CSASPGTGVSTDTQYF.

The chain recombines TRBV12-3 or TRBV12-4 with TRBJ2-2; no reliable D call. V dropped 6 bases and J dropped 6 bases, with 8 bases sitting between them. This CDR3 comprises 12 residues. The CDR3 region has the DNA TGTGCCAGCAGCCCGGTGGCCGGGGAGCTGTTTTTT. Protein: CASSPVAGELFF.

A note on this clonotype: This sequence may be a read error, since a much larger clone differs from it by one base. CDR3 sequence: CASSLVGHRMDTQYF. The CDR3 DNA is TGTGCCAGCAGCTTGGTGGGGCACAGAATGGATACCCAGTACTTC. The rearrangement joins TRBV5-6 to TRBJ2-5, with a possible D match to TRBD1 (5 bases). Per germline, CDR1 SGHDT and CDR2 YYEEEE. The CDR3 is 15 amino acids. Trimming removed 0 bases from V and 8 bases from J, with 17 bases in between.

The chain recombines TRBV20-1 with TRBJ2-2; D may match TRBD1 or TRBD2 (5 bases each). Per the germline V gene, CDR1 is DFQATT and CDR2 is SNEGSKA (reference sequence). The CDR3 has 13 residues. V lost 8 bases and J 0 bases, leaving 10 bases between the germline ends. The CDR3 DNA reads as TGCAGTTCCGGGACCCCGAACACCGGGGAGCTGTTTTTT. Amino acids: CSSGTPNTGELFF.

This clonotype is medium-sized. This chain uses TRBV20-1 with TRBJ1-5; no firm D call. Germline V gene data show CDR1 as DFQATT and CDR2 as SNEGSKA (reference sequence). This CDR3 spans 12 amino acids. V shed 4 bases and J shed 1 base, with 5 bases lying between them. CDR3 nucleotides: TGCAGTGCTATGAAGAGCAATCAGCCCCAGCATTTT. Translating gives CSAMKSNQPQHF.